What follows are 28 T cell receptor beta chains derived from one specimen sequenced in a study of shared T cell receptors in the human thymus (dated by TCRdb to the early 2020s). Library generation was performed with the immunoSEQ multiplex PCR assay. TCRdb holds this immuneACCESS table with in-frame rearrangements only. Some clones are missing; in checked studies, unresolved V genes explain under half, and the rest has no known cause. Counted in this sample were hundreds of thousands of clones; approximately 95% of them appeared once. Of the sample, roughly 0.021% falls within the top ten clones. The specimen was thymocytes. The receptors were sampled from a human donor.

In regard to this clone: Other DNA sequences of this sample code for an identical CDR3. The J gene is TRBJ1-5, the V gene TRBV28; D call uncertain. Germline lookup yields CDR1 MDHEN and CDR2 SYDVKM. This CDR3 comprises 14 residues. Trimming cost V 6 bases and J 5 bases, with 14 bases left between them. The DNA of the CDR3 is TGTGCCAGCAGCAAGACGGCGGGTTATCAGCCCCAGCATTTT. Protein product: CASSKTAGYQPQHF.

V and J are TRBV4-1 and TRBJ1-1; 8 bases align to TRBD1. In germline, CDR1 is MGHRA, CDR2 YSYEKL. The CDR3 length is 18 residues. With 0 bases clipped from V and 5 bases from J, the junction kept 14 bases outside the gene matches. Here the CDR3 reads CASSQDVSRTGPQTEAFF. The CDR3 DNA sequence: TGCGCCAGCAGCCAAGATGTGTCTCGGACAGGGCCCCAAACTGAAGCTTTCTTT.

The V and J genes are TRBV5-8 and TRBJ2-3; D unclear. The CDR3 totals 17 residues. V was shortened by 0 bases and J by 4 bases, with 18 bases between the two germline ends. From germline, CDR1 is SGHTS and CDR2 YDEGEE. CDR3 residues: CASSLGNLGNRADTQYF. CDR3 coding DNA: TGTGCCAGCAGCTTGGGGAATTTGGGAAATCGGGCAGATACGCAGTATTTT.

CDR3 sequence: CASSHGEREAQGGEQYF. CDR3 coding DNA: TGTGCCAGCAGTCACGGGGAGCGGGAGGCCCAGGGGGGGGAGCAGTACTTC. V usage is TRBV25-1 and J usage is TRBJ2-7; 9 nucleotides align to TRBD2. J lost 7 bases, V lost 5 bases, and 18 bases had no gene match. This CDR3 contains 17 residues. Germline lookup yields CDR1 MGHDK and CDR2 SYGVNS.

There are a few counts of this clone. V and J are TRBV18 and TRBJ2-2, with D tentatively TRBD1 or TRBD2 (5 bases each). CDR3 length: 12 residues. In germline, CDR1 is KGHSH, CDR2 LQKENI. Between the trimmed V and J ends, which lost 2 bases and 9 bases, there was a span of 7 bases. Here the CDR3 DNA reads TGTGCCAGCTCACCAAGGGACCGGGAGCTGTTTTTT. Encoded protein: CASSPRDRELFF. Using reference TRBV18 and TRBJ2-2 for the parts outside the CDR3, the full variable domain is NAGVMQNPRHLVRRRGQEARLRCSPMKGHSHVYWYRQLPEEGLKFMVYLQKENIIDESGMPKERFSAEFPKEGPSILRIQQVVRGDSAAYFCASSPRDRELFFGEGSRLTVL.

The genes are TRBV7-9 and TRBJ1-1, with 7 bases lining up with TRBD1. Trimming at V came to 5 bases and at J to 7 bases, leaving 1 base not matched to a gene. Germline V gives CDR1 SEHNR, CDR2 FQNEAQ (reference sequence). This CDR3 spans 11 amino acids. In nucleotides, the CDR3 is TGTGCCAGCAGCCGGGACAGTGAAGCTTTCTTT. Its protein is CASSRDSEAFF.

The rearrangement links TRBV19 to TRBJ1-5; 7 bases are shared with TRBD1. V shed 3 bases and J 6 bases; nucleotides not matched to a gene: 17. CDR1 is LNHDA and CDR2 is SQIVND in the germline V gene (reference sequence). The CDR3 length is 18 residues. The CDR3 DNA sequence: TGTGCCAGTAGTATTGGGGCAGGGGGTGAGGGGGCGACTCAGCCCCAGCATTTT. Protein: CASSIGAGGEGATQPQHF.

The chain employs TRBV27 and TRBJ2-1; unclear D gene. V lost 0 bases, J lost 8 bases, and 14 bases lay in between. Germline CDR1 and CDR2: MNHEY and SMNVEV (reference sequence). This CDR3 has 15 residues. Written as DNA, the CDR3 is TGTGCCAGCAGTTTATCTTCGAACTATAACCATGAGCAGTTCTTC. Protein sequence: CASSLSSNYNHEQFF.

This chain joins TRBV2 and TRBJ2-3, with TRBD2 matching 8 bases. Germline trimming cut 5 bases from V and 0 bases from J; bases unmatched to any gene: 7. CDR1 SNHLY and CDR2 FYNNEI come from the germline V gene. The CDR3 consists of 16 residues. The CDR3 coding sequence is TGTGCCAGCAGTTTCCCCGGGACTAGAAGCACAGATACGCAGTATTTT. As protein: CASSFPGTRSTDTQYF.

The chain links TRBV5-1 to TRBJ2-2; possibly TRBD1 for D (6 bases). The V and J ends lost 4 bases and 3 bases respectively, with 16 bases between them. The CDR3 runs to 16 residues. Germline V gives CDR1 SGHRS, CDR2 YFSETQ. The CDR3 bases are TGCGCCAGCAGCCCACAGGGTAGGAGTCACACCGGGGAGCTGTTTTTT. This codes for CASSPQGRSHTGELFF.

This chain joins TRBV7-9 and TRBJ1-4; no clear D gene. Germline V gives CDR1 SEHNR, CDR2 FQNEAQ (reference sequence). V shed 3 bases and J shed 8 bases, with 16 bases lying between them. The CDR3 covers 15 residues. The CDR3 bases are TGTGCCAGCAGCTTGTTCCAGTTGGGTCGGGAAAAACTGTTTTTT. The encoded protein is CASSLFQLGREKLFF.

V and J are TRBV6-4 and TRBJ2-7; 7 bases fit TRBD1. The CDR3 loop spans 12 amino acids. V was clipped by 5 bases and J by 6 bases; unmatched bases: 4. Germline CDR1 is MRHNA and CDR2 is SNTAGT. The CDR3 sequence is CASSKGTAEQYF. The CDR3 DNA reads TGTGCCAGCAGTAAGGGGACAGCCGAGCAGTACTTC.

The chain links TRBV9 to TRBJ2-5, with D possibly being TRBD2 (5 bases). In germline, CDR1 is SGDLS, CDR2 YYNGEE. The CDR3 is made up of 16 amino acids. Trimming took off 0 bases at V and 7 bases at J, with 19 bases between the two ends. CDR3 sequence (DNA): TGTGCCAGCAGCGTAGGTACGGGATTAGCCCGGGCGACCCAGTACTTC. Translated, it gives CASSVGTGLARATQYF. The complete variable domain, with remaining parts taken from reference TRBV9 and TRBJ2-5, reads DSGVTQTPKHLITATGQRVTLRCSPRSGDLSVYWYQQSLDQGLQFLIQYYNGEERAKGNILERFSAQQFPDLHSELNLSSLELGDSALYFCASSVGTGLARATQYFGPGTRLLVL.

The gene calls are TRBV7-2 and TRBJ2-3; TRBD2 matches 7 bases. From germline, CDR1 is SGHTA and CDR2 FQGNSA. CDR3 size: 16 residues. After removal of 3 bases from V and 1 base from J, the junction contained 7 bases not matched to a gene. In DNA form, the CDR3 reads TGTGCCAGCAGCTTTTTAGTCCTAGCGGGCACAGATACGCAGTATTTT. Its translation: CASSFLVLAGTDTQYF.

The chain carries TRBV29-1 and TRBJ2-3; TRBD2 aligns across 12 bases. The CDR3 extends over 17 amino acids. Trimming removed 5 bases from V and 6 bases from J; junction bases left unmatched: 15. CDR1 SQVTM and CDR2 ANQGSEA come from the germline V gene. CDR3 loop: CSVSARGLAGFLDTQYF. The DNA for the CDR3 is TGCAGCGTTTCGGCAAGGGGACTAGCGGGTTTTCTCGATACGCAGTATTTT.

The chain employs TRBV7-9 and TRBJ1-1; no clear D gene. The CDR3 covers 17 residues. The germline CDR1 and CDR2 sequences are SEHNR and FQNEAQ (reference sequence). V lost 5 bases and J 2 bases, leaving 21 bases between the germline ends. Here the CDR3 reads CASSPPRGVEVNTEAFF. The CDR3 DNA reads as TGTGCCAGCAGCCCCCCTCGAGGAGTTGAAGTCAACACTGAAGCTTTCTTT.

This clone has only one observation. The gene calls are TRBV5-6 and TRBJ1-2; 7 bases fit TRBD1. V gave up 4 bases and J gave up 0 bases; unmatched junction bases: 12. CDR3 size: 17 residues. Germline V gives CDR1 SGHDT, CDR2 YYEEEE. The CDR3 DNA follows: TGTGCCAGCAGCCGGTATCGCGGGGACAGACCTAACTATGGCTACACCTTC. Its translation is CASSRYRGDRPNYGYTF.

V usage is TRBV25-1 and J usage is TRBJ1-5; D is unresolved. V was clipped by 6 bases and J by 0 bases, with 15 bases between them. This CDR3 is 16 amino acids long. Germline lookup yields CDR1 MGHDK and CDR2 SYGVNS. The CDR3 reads CASRDSDTYSNQPQHF. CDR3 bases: TGTGCCAGCAGAGATTCAGACACCTATAGCAATCAGCCCCAGCATTTT.

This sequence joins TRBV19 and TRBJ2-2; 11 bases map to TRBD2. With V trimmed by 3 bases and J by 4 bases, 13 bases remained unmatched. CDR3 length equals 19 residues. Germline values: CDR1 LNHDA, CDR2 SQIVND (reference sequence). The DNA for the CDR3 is TGTGCCAGTAGTATTCGGCCTAGCGGGAGGAGGGCGGTCACCGGGGAGCTGTTTTTT. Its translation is CASSIRPSGRRAVTGELFF.

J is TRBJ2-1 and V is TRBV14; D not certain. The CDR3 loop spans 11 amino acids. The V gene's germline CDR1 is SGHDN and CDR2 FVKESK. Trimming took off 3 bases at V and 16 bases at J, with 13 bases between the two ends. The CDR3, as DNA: TGTGCCAGCAGCCACGGGCCAGAGGTTTTCTTC. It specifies CASSHGPEVFF. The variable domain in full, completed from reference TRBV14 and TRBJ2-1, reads EAGVTQFPSHSVIEKGQTVTLRCDPISGHDNLYWYRRVMGKEIKFLLHFVKESKQDESGMPNNRFLAERTGGTYSTLKVQPAELEDSGVYFCASSHGPEVFFGPGTRLTVL.

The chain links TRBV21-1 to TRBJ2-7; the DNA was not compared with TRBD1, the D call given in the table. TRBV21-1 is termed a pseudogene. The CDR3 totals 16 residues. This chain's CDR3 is CASSKGYWDTGHGQYF. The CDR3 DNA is TGTGCCAGCAGCAAGGGCTATTGGGACACGGGACACGGGCAGTACTTC.

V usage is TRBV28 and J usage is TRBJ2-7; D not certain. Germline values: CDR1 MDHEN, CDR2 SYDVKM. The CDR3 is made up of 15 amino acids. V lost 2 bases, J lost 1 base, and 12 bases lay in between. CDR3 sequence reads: CASSLVGTKSYEQYF. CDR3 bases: TGTGCCAGCAGTTTAGTTGGCACAAAATCCTACGAGCAGTACTTC.

The chain's CDR3 is CASSQEQGAYGYTF. The CDR3, as DNA: TGTGCCAGCAGCCAAGAACAGGGGGCCTATGGCTACACCTTC. The chain uses TRBV4-2 and TRBJ1-2; 9 nucleotides agree with TRBD1. Germline assignment: CDR1 LGHNA and CDR2 YNFKEQ. Losses at the gene ends were 0 bases for V and 4 bases for J; bases not matched to a gene: 0. The CDR3 runs 14 residues.

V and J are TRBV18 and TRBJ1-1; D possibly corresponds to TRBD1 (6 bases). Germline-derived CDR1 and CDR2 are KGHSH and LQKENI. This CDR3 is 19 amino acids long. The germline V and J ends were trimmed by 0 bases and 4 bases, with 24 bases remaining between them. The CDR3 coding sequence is TGTGCCAGCTCACCACCGAGGGACAAACAGCACAAAAAGCTCACTGAAGCTTTCTTT. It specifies CASSPPRDKQHKKLTEAFF.

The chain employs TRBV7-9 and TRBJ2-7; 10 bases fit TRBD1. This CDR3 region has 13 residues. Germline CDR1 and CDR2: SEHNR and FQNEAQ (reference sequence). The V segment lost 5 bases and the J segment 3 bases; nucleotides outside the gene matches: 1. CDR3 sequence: CASSRDRGYEQYF. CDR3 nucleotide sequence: TGTGCCAGCAGCCGGGACAGGGGCTACGAGCAGTACTTC. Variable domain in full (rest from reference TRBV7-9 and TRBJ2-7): DTGVSQNPRHKITKRGQNVTFRCDPISEHNRLYWYRQTLGQGPEFLTYFQNEAQLEKSRLLSDRFSAERPKGSFSTLEIQRTEQGDSAMYLCASSRDRGYEQYFGPGTRLTVT.

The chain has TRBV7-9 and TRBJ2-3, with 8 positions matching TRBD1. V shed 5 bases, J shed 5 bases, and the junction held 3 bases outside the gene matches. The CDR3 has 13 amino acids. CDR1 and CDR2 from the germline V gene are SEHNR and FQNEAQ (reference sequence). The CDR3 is CASSRQGIDTQYF. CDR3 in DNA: TGTGCCAGCAGCCGACAGGGGATAGATACGCAGTATTTT.

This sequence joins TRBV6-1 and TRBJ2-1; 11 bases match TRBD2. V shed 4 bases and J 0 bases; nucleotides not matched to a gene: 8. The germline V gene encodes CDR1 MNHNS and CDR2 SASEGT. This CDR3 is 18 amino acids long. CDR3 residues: CASSVLAGELSSYNEQFF. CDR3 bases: TGTGCCAGCAGTGTACTAGCGGGAGAGTTGAGCTCCTACAATGAGCAGTTCTTC.

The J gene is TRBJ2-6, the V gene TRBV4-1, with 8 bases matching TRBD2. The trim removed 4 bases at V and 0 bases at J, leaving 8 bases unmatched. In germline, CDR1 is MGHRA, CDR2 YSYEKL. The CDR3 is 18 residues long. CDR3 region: CASSPPAGGVSGANVLTF. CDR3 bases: TGCGCCAGCAGCCCCCCGGCGGGAGGAGTCTCTGGGGCCAACGTCCTGACTTTC.